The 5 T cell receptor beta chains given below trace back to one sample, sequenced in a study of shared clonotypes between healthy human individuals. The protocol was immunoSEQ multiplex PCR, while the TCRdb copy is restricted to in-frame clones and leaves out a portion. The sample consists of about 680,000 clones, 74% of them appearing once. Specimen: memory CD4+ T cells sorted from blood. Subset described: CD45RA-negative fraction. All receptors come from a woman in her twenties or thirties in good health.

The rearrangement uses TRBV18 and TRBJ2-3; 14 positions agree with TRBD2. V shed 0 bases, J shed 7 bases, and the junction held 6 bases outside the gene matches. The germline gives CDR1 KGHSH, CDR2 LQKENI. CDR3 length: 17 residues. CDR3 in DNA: TGTGCCAGCTCACCACCGACTAGCGGGAGGGGGTTGCATACGCAGTATTTT. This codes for CASSPPTSGRGLHTQYF. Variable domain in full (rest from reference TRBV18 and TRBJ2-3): NAGVMQNPRHLVRRRGQEARLRCSPMKGHSHVYWYRQLPEEGLKFMVYLQKENIIDESGMPKERFSAEFPKEGPSILRIQQVVRGDSAAYFCASSPPTSGRGLHTQYFGPGTRLTVL.

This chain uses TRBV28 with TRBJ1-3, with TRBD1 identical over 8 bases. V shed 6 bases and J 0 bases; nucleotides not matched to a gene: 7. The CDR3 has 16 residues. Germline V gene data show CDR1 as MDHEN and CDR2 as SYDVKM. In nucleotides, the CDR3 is TGTGCCAGCAGCTCTGATCAGGGGGCCTCTGGAAACACCATATATTTT. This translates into CASSSDQGASGNTIYF.

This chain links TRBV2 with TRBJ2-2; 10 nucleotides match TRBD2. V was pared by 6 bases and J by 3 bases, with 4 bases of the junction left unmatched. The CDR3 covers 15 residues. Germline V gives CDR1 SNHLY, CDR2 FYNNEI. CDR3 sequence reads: CASRQREGYTGELFF. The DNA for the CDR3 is TGTGCCAGCAGACAGCGGGAGGGTTACACCGGGGAGCTGTTTTTT.

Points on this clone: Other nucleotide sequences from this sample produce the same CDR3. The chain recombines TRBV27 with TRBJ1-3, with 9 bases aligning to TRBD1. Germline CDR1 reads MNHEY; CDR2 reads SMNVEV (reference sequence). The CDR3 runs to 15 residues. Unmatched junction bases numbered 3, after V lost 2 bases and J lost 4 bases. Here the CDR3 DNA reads TGTGCCAGCAGTTTAAGGACAGGGGACGGAAACACCATATATTTT. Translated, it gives CASSLRTGDGNTIYF.

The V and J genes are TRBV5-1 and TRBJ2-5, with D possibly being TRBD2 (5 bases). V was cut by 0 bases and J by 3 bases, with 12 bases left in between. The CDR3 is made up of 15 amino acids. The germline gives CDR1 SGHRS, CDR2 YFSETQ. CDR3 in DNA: TGCGCCAGCAGCTTGGCCAAACTAGTAGAAGAGACCCAGTACTTC. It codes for CASSLAKLVEETQYF.